The clone carrying this T cell receptor beta chain was seen only a few times. Its matching antigen is unknown. The record originates from a study of T-cell reconstitution after alpha-beta-depleted transplantation in children. Study-wide results and limits: In some patients, recipient T cells and intrathymic progenitors surviving conditioning explained high day-60 diversity. Expanded clones from the graft, numbering several hundred, reportedly supplied alpha-beta T cells about two months after transplant. Newly produced T cells mostly provided counts and TCRbeta diversity after one year, as hyperexpanded clones declined.

It was with unique molecular identifiers that the TCRbeta library was prepared. Using its own MiXCR run on the PCR reads, TCRdb lists one record per CDR3 protein. This sample carries under 50,000 distinct CDR3 sequences, 52% of them seen once, and the ten largest clones take more than 30%. CDR3 length: 13 amino acids. Trimming pared 5 bases from V and 2 bases from J, leaving 11 bases between. Germline CDR1 and CDR2: SGHRS and YFSETQ. This receptor was obtained from a boy younger than two with SCID, due to receive a stem cell transplant. The chain recombines TRBV5-1 with TRBJ2-7; tentatively, D is TRBD1 or TRBD2 (5 bases each). The sample here was peripheral blood, taken before TCRalphabeta/CD19-depleted stem cell transplant. The CDR3 spells CASREGLTYEQYF. DNA of the CDR3: TGCGCCAGCAGAGAGGGGCTCACCTACGAGCAGTACTTC.